This record covers a single TCR beta chain. The data originate from a study of shared clonotypes between healthy human individuals. Study information: Every donor yielded three CD4 naive, three CD4 memory, two CD8 naive and one CD8 memory plate.

Germline V gene lookup returns CDR1 SGHDT and CDR2 YYEEEE. The CDR3 extends over 14 amino acids. Between the trimmed V and J ends, which lost 5 bases and 3 bases, there was a span of 15 bases. The assay was immunoSEQ multiplex PCR, and TCRdb's table has in-frame clones only and misses some. The table has 1,500,000 or so clones, 95% to 97% seen once; the top ten hold approximately 1.1%. The receptor's source is a man aged 25-45 years in good health. The sample consisted of naive CD4+ T cells sorted from blood. Subset given: CD45RA+ positively selected. The chain joins TRBV5-6 to TRBJ2-7; tentatively, D is TRBD1 (6 bases). CDR3 nucleotide sequence: TGTGCCAGCAGATCGGGCAGGGGTTTCTACGAGCAGTACTTC. It translates to CASRSGRGFYEQYF.